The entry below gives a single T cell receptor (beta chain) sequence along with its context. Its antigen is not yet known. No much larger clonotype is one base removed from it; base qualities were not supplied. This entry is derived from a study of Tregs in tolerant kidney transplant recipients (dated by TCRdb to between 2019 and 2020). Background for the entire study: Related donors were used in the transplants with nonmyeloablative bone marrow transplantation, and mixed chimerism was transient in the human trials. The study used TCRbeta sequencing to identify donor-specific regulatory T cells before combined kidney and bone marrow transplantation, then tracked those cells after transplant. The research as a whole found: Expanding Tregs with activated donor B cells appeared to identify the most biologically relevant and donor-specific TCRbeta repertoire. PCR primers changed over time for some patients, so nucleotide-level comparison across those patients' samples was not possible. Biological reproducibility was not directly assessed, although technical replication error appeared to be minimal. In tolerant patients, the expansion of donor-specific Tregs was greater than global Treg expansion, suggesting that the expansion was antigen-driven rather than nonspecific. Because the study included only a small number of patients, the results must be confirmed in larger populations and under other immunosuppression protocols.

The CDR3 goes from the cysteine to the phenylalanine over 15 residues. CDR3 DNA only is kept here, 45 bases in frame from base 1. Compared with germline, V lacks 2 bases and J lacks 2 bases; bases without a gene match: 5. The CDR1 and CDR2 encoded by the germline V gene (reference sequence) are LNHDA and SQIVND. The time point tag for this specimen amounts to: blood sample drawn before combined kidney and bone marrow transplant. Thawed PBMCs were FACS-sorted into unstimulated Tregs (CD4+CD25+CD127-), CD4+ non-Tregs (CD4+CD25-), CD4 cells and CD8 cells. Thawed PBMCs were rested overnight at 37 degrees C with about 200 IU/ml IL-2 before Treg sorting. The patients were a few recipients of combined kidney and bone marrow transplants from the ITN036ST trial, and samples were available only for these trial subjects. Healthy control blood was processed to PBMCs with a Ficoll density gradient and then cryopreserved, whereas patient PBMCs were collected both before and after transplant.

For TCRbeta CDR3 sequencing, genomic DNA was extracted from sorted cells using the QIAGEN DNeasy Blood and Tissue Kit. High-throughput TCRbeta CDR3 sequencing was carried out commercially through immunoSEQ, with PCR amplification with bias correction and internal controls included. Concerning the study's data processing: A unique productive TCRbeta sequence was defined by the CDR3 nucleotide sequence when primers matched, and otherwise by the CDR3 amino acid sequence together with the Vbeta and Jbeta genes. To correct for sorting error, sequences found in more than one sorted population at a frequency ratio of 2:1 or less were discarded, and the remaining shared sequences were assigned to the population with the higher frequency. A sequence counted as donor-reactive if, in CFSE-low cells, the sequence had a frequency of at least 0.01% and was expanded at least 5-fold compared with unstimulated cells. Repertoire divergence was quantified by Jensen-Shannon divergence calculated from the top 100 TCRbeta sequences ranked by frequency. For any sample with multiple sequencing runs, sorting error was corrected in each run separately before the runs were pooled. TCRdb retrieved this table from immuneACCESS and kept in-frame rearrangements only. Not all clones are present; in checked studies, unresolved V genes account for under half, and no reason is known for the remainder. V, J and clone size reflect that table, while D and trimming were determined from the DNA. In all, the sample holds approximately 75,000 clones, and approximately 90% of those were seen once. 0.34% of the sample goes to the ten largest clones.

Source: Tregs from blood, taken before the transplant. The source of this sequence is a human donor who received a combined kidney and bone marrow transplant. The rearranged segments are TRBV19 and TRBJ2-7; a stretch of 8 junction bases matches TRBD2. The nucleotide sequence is TGTGCCAGTAGTATATCAAGCGGGAGTCCCTACGAGCAGTACTTC. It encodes CASSISSGSPYEQYF. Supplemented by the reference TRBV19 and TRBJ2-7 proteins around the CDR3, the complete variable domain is DGGITQSPKYLFRKEGQNVTLSCEQNLNHDAMYWYRQDPGQGLRLIYYSQIVNDFQKGDIAEGYSVSREKKESFPLTVTSAQKNPTAFYLCASSISSGSPYEQYFGPGTRLTVT.